The clone carrying this T cell receptor beta chain was seen many times. Its cognate antigen is unknown. This sample stems from a study of T cells in Graves' hyperthyroidism and ophthalmopathy. Study findings and constraints: Blood shared most expanded thyroid clonotypes above 0.001.

V was pared by 1 base and J by 1 base, with 7 bases between. There are 14 residues in the CDR3. Germline V gene lookup returns CDR1 LNHNV and CDR2 YYDKDF (reference sequence). What was amplified from RNA transcripts were TCR beta CDR3 regions. A first-round RT-PCR of the TCR CDR3 used the HTBI primer set. TCRdb reprocessed the multiplex PCR reads via MiXCR and lists one record per CDR3 protein. Counted here are 450,000 to 700,000 distinct CDR3 sequences, roughly 50% occurring once; the ten biggest clones make up around 17%. This sequence was found in an adult woman with Graves' disease, either hyperthyroidism or ophthalmopathy (not recorded which). Sequencing used peripheral blood or thyroid tissue (not recorded which). The genes are TRBV15 and TRBJ2-5, with D unresolved. In nucleotides, the CDR3 is TGTGCCACCAGCAGAGTGGGCAGCCAAGAGACCCAGTACTTC. Residues: CATSRVGSQETQYF.